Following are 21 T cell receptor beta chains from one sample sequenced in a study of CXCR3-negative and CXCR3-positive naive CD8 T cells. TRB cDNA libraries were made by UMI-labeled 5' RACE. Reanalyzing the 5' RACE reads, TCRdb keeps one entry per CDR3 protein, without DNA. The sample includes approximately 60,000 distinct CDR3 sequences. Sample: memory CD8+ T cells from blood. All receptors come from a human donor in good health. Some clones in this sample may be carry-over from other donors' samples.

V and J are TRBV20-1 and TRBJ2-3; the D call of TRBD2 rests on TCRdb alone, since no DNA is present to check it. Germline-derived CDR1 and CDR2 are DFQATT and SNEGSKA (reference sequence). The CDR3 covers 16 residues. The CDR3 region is CSAWDYPRDYTDTQYF.

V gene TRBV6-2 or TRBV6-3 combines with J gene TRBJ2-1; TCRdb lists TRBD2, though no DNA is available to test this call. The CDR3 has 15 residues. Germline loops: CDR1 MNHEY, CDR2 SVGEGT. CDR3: CASSHTSGAYNEQFF.

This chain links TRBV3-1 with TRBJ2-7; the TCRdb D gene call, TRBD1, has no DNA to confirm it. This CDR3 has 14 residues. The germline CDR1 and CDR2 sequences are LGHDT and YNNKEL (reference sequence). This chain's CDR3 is CASSPPDRGDEQYF.

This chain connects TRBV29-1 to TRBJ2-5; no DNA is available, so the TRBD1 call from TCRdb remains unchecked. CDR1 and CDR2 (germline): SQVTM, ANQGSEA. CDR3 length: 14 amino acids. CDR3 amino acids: CSVEDPWGRETQYF.

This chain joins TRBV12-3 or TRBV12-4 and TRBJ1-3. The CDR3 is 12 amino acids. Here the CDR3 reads CASSFDRNTIYF.

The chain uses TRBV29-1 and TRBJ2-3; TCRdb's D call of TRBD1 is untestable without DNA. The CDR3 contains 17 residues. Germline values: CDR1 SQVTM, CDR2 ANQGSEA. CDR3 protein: CSVEGEEETGSTDTQYF.

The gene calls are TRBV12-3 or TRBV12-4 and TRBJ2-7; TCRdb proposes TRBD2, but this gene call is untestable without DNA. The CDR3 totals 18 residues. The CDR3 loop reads CASSKLGLAGESPYEQYF.

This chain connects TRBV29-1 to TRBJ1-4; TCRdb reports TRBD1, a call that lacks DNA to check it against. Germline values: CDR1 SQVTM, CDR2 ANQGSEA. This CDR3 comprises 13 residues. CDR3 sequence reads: CSAAPDIGEKLFF.

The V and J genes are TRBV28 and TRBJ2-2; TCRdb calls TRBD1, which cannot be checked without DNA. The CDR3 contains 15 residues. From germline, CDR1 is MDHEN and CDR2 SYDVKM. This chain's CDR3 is CASSLLTGGTGELFF.

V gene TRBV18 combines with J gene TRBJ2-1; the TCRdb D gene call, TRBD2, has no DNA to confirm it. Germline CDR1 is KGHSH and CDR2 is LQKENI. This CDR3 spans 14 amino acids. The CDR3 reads CASSPPTSGDEQFF.

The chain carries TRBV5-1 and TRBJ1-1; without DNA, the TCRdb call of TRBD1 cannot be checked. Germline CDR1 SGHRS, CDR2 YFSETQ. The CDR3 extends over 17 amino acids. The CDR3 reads CASSLAPGSGKNTEAFF.

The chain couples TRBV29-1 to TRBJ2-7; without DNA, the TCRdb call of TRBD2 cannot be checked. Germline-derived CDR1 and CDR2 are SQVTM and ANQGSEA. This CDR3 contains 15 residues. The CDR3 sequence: CSADGLAGSSYEQYF.

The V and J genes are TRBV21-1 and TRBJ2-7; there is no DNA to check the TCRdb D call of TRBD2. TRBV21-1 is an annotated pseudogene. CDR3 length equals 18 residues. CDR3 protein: CASSKLTVYSGRDYEQYF.

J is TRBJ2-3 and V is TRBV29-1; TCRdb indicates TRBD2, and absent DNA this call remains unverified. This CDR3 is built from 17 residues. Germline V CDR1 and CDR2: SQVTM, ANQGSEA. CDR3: CSGTWTSGRARTDTQYF.

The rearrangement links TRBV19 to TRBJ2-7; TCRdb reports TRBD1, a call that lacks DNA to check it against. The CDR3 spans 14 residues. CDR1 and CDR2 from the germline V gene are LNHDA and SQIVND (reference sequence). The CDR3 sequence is CASSTGQGPHEQYF.

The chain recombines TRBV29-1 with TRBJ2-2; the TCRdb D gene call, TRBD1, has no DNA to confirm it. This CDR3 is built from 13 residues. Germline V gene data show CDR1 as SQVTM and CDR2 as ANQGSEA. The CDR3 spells CSGQGANTGELFF.

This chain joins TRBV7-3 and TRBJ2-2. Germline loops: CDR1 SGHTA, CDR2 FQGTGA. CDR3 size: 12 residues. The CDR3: CASTVDTGELFF.

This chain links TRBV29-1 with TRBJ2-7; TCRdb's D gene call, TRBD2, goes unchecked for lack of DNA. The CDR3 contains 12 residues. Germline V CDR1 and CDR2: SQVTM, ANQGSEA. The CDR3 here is CSVSGLALEQYF.

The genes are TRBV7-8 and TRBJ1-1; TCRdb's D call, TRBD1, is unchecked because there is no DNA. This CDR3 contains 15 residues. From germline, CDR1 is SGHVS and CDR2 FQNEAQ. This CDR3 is CASSYQDRVNTEAFF.

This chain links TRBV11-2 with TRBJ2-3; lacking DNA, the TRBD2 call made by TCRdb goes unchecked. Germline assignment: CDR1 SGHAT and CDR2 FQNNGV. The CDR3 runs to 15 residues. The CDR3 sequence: CASSPPSGSTDTQYF.

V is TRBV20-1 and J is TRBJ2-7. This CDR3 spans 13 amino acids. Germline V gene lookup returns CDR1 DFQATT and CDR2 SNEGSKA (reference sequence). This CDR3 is CSAREESGYEQYF.